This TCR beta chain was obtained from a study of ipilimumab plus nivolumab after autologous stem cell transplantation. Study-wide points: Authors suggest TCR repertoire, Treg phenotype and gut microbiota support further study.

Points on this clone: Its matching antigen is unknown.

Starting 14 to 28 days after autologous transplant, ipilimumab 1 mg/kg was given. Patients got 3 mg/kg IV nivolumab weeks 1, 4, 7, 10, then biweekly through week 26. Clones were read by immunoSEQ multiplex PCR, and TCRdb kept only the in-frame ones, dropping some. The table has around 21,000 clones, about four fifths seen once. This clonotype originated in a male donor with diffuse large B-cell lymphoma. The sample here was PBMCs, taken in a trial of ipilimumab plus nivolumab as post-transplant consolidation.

Here the CDR3 DNA reads TGTGCCAGCAGCCTCACCGTACCCACCGGGGAGCTGTTTTTT. This translates into CASSLTVPTGELFF. The gene calls are TRBV9 and TRBJ2-2; D unclear. The CDR3 spans 14 residues. Germline V lookup: CDR1 SGDLS, CDR2 YYNGEE. Trimming took 4 bases from V and 4 from J, leaving 11 bases between them.